Listed below are T cell receptor beta chains from one sample, sequenced in a study of blood T cells in healthy people across ages. TCRdb reprocessed the 5' RACE reads via MiXCR and lists one record per CDR3 protein. The sample has about 1.5 million distinct CDR3 sequences, around 39% seen once. The sequencing sample was made of blood. The receptors derive from a woman aged 18-29 years in good health. Both conserved end residues are part of each CDR3. Each record gives: J gene, clone size, D gene, V gene, CDR3 DNA, CDR3 protein. A D gene is named only where the DNA matches it firmly. The size entry is marked missing in some rows and otherwise reads once, few, many or a size class.

J: TRBJ2-4
size: few
D: NA
V: TRBV29-1
DNA: TGCAGCGTAGGAATCCCAGGGGGGTCCAAAAACATTCAGTACTTC
CDR3: CSVGIPGGSKNIQYF

J: TRBJ2-7
size: NA
D: NA
V: TRBV29-1
DNA: TGCAGCGTTCAGGGGAGGATGACCTACGAGCAGTACTTC
CDR3: CSVQGRMTYEQYF

J: TRBJ2-7
size: few
D: TRBD2
V: TRBV25-1
DNA: TGTGCCAGCAGTGAATCGGCGGGGGGCGCCTACGAGCAGTACTTC
CDR3: CASSESAGGAYEQYF

J: TRBJ2-7
size: NA
D: NA
V: TRBV14
DNA: TGTGCCAGCAGCCCTGGGGCCGCCATCCGCGAGCAGTACTTC
CDR3: CASSPGAAIREQYF

J: TRBJ1-5
size: NA
D: NA
V: TRBV7-9
DNA: TGTGCCAGCAGCTTTGGACATTATAGCAATCAGCCCCAGCATTTT
CDR3: CASSFGHYSNQPQHF

J: TRBJ1-1
size: NA
D: NA
V: TRBV29-1
DNA: TGCAGCGTTGAAAGGGGCGGAGGCGGCACTGAAGCTTTCTTT
CDR3: CSVERGGGGTEAFF

J: TRBJ1-6
size: NA
D: NA
V: TRBV20-1
DNA: TGCAGTGCTAGTGTCGAAGGCTCCTATAATTCACCCCTCCACTTT
CDR3: CSASVEGSYNSPLHF

J: TRBJ2-3
size: NA
D: NA
V: TRBV12-3/TRBV12-4
DNA: TGTGCCAGCAGCTCCCTGATATGGCGAGTTACAGATACGCAGTATTTT
CDR3: CASSSLIWRVTDTQYF

J: TRBJ2-5
size: NA
D: TRBD2
V: TRBV20-1
DNA: TGCAGTGCTAGTTTTTCTGGGGTTGGACTAGCGGGAGTCTTGGCCCAAGAGACCCAGTACTTC
CDR3: CSASFSGVGLAGVLAQETQYF

J: TRBJ2-7
size: few
D: NA
V: TRBV20-1
DNA: TGCAGTGCTAGAGATCGCAGCGGAACCTACGAGCAGTACTTC
CDR3: CSARDRSGTYEQYF

J: TRBJ2-1
size: NA
D: TRBD2
V: TRBV20-1
DNA: TGCAGTGCTAGAGACGGGGAGTCTAGCGGGAGCTCCTACAATGAGCAGTTCTTC
CDR3: CSARDGESSGSSYNEQFF

J: TRBJ2-6
size: NA
D: NA
V: TRBV6-1
DNA: TGTGCCAGCAGTCAGGAGGTTCTGGCTGGGGCCAACGTCCTGACTTTC
CDR3: CASSQEVLAGANVLTF

J: TRBJ2-1
size: NA
D: TRBD2
V: TRBV15
DNA: TGTGCCACCAGCGGGGGACTAGCGTCTTTAGATGAGCGGTTCTTC
CDR3: CATSGGLASLDERFF

J: TRBJ2-3
size: NA
D: TRBD2
V: TRBV4-2
DNA: TGTGCCGGCAGCCAAAGGAAAGGTAGCGGGAGCACAGATACGCAGTATTTT
CDR3: CAGSQRKGSGSTDTQYF

J: TRBJ2-3
size: NA
D: TRBD2
V: TRBV2
DNA: TGTGCCAGCAGTGAAGGACTAGCGGGGCTCAGGCAGTATTTT
CDR3: CASSEGLAGLRQYF

J: TRBJ2-5
size: NA
D: NA
V: TRBV7-2
DNA: TGTGCCAGCGGGGTCTACCAAGAGACCCAGTACTTC
CDR3: CASGVYQETQYF

J: TRBJ2-1
size: NA
D: TRBD2
V: TRBV6-5
DNA: TGTGCCAGCATCTTGATTAGCGGGGGCTACAATGAGCAGTTCTTC
CDR3: CASILISGGYNEQFF

J: TRBJ2-1
size: NA
D: NA
V: TRBV7-2
DNA: TGTGCCAGCAGCTCCAGCGCGTTTGTCTACAATGAGCAGTTCTTC
CDR3: CASSSSAFVYNEQFF

J: TRBJ2-1
size: NA
D: NA
V: TRBV3-1
DNA: TGTGCCAGCAGCCAACCGGGACTTAACAATGAGCAGTTCTTC
CDR3: CASSQPGLNNEQFF

J: TRBJ1-2
size: NA
D: TRBD1
V: TRBV29-1
DNA: TGCAGCGTTGAGACAGGGCTTAGCTATGGCTACACCTTC
CDR3: CSVETGLSYGYTF